Shown below are 32 T cell receptor beta chains from a single sample sequenced in a study of siplizumab effects on memory and regulatory T cells. The assay was immunoSEQ multiplex PCR, and TCRdb's table has in-frame clones only and misses some. The sample consists of 100,000 or so clones, roughly 91% of them appearing once. Input material: CD4+ T cells sorted from blood. The receptors stem from a human donor in good health.

The J gene is TRBJ1-1, the V gene TRBV21-1. TRBV21-1 is a pseudogene segment. The CDR3 length is 13 residues. CDR3 loop: CAIFVDLNTEAFF. CDR3 DNA: TGTGCCATCTTCGTCGACTTAAACACTGAAGCTTTCTTT.

The chain recombines TRBV5-6 with TRBJ2-7, with D possibly matching TRBD2 (6 bases). The CDR3 contains 14 residues. Germline V gene data show CDR1 as SGHDT and CDR2 as YYEEEE. Trimming left V 2 bases short and J 6 bases short, with 15 bases between. For the CDR3, the DNA is TGTGCCAGCAGCTTAAGCGGGCCCACAAGCGAGCAGTACTTC. Translating gives CASSLSGPTSEQYF.

The chain joins TRBV19 to TRBJ1-5, with a tentative D call TRBD1 (6 bases). V lost 6 bases and J lost 2, with 23 bases in between. Germline assignment: CDR1 LNHDA and CDR2 SQIVND (reference sequence). The CDR3 totals 18 residues. The CDR3, as DNA: TGTGCCAGTAGCCTGGGGGCAATAGGGATGTGGCGCAATCAGCCCCAGCATTTT. Translation: CASSLGAIGMWRNQPQHF.

The chain's CDR3 is CASSVRTSGVAKNIQYF. CDR3 coding DNA: TGTGCCAGCAGTGTCCGGACTAGCGGAGTAGCCAAAAACATTCAGTACTTC. The gene calls are TRBV6-1 and TRBJ2-4; 10 bases match TRBD2. Looked up from germline, CDR1 is MNHNS and CDR2 is SASEGT. This CDR3 is 17 amino acids long. V trimming: 4 bases; J trimming: 0 bases; junction bases outside the gene matches: 6.

The chain carries TRBV18 and TRBJ2-7, with 13 bases identical to TRBD2. CDR3 length equals 15 residues. Germline CDR1 and CDR2: KGHSH and LQKENI. The CDR3 is CASSPSGPGLAGFAV. The CDR3 DNA reads as TGTGCCAGCTCACCCTCCGGCCCGGGACTAGCGGGGTTCGCCGTC.

The chain has TRBV6-1 and TRBJ2-2; D is unresolved. The CDR3 sequence is 16 residues long. V lost 2 bases, J lost 1 base, and 11 bases lay in between. Germline V lookup: CDR1 MNHNS, CDR2 SASEGT. CDR3 region: CASSENLAQNTGELFF. As DNA, the CDR3 is TGTGCCAGCAGTGAAAACCTCGCACAGAACACCGGGGAGCTGTTTTTT.

The genes are TRBV27 and TRBJ2-5; 9 bases match TRBD1. Germline trimming cut 5 bases from V and 3 bases from J; bases unmatched to any gene: 13. CDR1 is MNHEY, CDR2 SMNVEV, per germline (reference sequence). This CDR3 is built from 17 residues. The CDR3 here is CASSPLGQGYQKETQYF. Written as DNA, the CDR3 is TGTGCCAGCAGTCCCCTTGGACAGGGGTACCAAAAAGAGACCCAGTACTTC.

This clone has only a few counts. V and J are TRBV30 and TRBJ1-1; no definite D call. The CDR3 extends over 13 amino acids. V was shortened by 1 base and J by 0 bases, with 6 bases between the two germline ends. Germline loops: CDR1 GTSNPN, CDR2 SVGIG (reference sequence). The CDR3: CAWSETMNTEAFF. The CDR3 coding sequence is TGTGCCTGGAGTGAGACGATGAACACTGAAGCTTTCTTT. Full variable domain (outside the CDR3, taken from reference TRBV30 and TRBJ1-1): SQTIHQWPATLVQPVGSPLSLECTVEGTSNPNLYWYRQAAGRGLQLLFYSVGIGQISSEVPQNLSASRPQDRQFILSSKKLLLSDSGFYLCAWSETMNTEAFFGQGTRLTVV.

This clone was detected only once. The V and J genes are TRBV6-5 and TRBJ1-6; D ambiguous. CDR1 is MNHEY and CDR2 is SVGAGI in the germline V gene. V was clipped by 8 bases and J by 6 bases, with 8 bases between them. CDR3 size: 12 residues. CDR3: CASQVLNSPLHF. Here the CDR3 DNA reads TGTGCCAGCCAGGTTCTTAATTCACCCCTCCACTTT.

The CDR3 here is CASSGAGAYEQYF. The CDR3 DNA sequence: TGTGCCAGCAGCGGTGCAGGAGCCTACGAGCAGTACTTC. The chain is built from TRBV21-1 and TRBJ2-7. TRBV21-1 is noted as a pseudogene. The CDR3 is 13 amino acids.

This chain uses TRBV9 with TRBJ1-1; the match to TRBD1 covers 7 bases. The CDR3 contains 14 residues. The germline V gene has CDR1 SGDLS and CDR2 YYNGEE. V shed 1 base, J shed 8 bases, and the junction held 8 bases outside the gene matches. The CDR3: CASSVTPQGNEAFF. The CDR3 DNA sequence: TGTGCCAGCAGCGTAACCCCACAGGGGAACGAAGCTTTCTTT.

Note on this clone: Different DNA sequences within this sample yield the same CDR3. The chain uses TRBV7-3 and TRBJ2-3; 15 positions agree with TRBD2. Germline V gene lookup returns CDR1 SGHTA and CDR2 FQGTGA. There are 16 residues in the CDR3. V shed 5 bases and J 1 base; nucleotides not matched to a gene: 1. The CDR3 loop reads CASSRTSGGGTDTQYF. CDR3 nucleotides: TGTGCCAGCAGCCGGACTAGCGGGGGGGGCACAGATACGCAGTATTTT.

CDR3 DNA: TGTGCCAGCAGTGAAGAACGACAGGCCTATAATTCACCCCTCCACTTT. This translates into CASSEERQAYNSPLHF. The rearrangement joins TRBV2 to TRBJ1-6; a possible D gene is TRBD1 (6 bases). V was clipped by 1 base and J by 2 bases, with 9 bases between them. Germline V lookup: CDR1 SNHLY, CDR2 FYNNEI. CDR3 size: 16 residues. The whole variable domain, remainder taken from reference TRBV2 and TRBJ1-6, is EPEVTQTPSHQVTQMGQEVILRCVPISNHLYFYWYRQILGQKVEFLVSFYNNEISEKSEIFDDQFSVERPDGSNFTLKIRSTKLEDSAMYFCASSEERQAYNSPLHFGNGTRLTVT.

The chain uses TRBV7-8 and TRBJ2-1; D is possibly TRBD1 (6 bases). CDR3 length equals 13 residues. From germline, CDR1 is SGHVS and CDR2 FQNEAQ. V gave up 5 bases and J gave up 10 bases, with 15 bases separating them. CDR3 in DNA: TGTGCCAGCAGCGCCGGGACATCTCGGGAGCAGTTCTTC. As protein: CASSAGTSREQFF.

V usage is TRBV10-2 and J usage is TRBJ2-7; either TRBD1 or TRBD2 may fit D (6 bases each). Germline-derived CDR1 and CDR2 are WSHSY and SAAADI. V lost 4 bases and J 3 bases, leaving 13 bases between the germline ends. CDR3 length: 14 amino acids. Written as DNA, the CDR3 is TGCGCCAGCAGTGCGTTACAGGGACTCTACGAGCAGTACTTC. It is translated as CASSALQGLYEQYF.

Only a few counts were recorded for this clone. Other DNA variants within this sample encode the same CDR3. The rearrangement joins TRBV7-3 to TRBJ2-2; D remains unclear. Germline lookup yields CDR1 SGHTA and CDR2 FQGTGA. V dropped 5 bases and J dropped 3 bases, with 4 bases sitting between them. The CDR3 contains 12 residues. CDR3 in DNA: TGTGCCAGCAGCACATACACCGGGGAGCTGTTTTTT. This encodes CASSTYTGELFF. The variable domain in full, completed from reference TRBV7-3 and TRBJ2-2, reads GAGVSQTPSNKVTEKGKYVELRCDPISGHTALYWYRQSLGQGPEFLIYFQGTGAADDSGLPNDRFFAVRPEGSVSTLKIQRTERGDSAVYLCASSTYTGELFFGEGSRLTVL.

The V call is TRBV2, the J call TRBJ2-7; D unresolved. CDR1 and CDR2 (germline): SNHLY, FYNNEI. The length of the CDR3 is 13 residues. V was cut by 3 bases and J by 3 bases, with 9 bases left in between. CDR3 region: CASSDIGYYEQYF. The CDR3 bases are TGTGCCAGCAGTGATATAGGGTACTACGAGCAGTACTTC.

The rearrangement uses TRBV15 and TRBJ1-4, with D uncertain. The ends were cut back, 0 bases at V and 5 bases at J, with 10 bases in the middle. The CDR3 consists of 15 residues. CDR1 and CDR2 (germline): LNHNV, YYDKDF (reference sequence). CDR3 DNA sequence: TGTGCCACCAGCAGAGATGGAAGGATAAATGAAAAACTGTTTTTT. Residues: CATSRDGRINEKLFF.

CDR3 DNA: TGTGCCACCAAACGGAAGGCTCGCTCCTACGAGCAGTACTTC. Protein sequence: CATKRKARSYEQYF. J is TRBJ2-7 and V is TRBV2; D gene ambiguous. Germline CDR1 and CDR2: SNHLY and FYNNEI. This CDR3 has 14 residues. Trimming removed 10 bases from V and 0 bases from J, with 16 bases in between.

This sequence joins TRBV30 and TRBJ2-7; D may match TRBD1 or TRBD2 (5 bases each). From germline, CDR1 is GTSNPN and CDR2 SVGIG (reference sequence). The CDR3 extends over 11 amino acids. The V end was cut by 7 bases, the J end by 5 bases, with 12 bases between. Written as DNA, the CDR3 is TGTGCCTCCAACCGGGACGACGAGCAGTACTTC. Protein: CASNRDDEQYF.

The chain employs TRBV7-8 and TRBJ1-4, with D tentatively TRBD1 (6 bases). Germline CDR1 and CDR2: SGHVS and FQNEAQ. The germline V and J ends were trimmed by 5 bases and 6 bases, with 16 bases remaining between them. This CDR3 has 15 residues. The CDR3 DNA follows: TGTGCCAGCAGCCAATTCGACAGGACCTATGAAAAACTGTTTTTT. Its protein is CASSQFDRTYEKLFF. The variable domain in full, with the rest retrieved from reference TRBV7-8 and TRBJ1-4, is GAGVSQSPRYKVAKRGQDVALRCDPISGHVSLFWYQQALGQGPEFLTYFQNEAQLDKSGLPSDRFFAERPEGSVSTLKIQRTQQEDSAVYLCASSQFDRTYEKLFFGSGTQLSVL.

The rearrangement uses TRBV7-9 and TRBJ1-1; D might be TRBD1 (6 bases). CDR1 and CDR2 (germline): SEHNR, FQNEAQ (reference sequence). Trimming took off 2 bases at V and 2 bases at J, with 9 bases between the two ends. This CDR3 comprises 14 residues. CDR3 bases: TGTGCCAGCAGCTTACAGGGGCAAAACACTGAAGCTTTCTTT. Its protein product is CASSLQGQNTEAFF.

This clone was picked up one time. V and J are TRBV5-1 and TRBJ1-3, with D unclear. V was shortened by 4 bases and J by 3 bases, with 14 bases between the two germline ends. From germline, CDR1 is SGHRS and CDR2 YFSETQ. This CDR3 is built from 15 residues. CDR3 in amino acids: CASSHNSGRGNTIYF. In DNA form, the CDR3 reads TGCGCCAGCAGCCATAACAGCGGCCGTGGAAACACCATATATTTT.

This clone has just one count. The chain links TRBV5-1 to TRBJ1-5; D gene uncertain. V was clipped by 4 bases and J by 6 bases, with 20 bases between them. Germline-derived CDR1 and CDR2 are SGHRS and YFSETQ. CDR3 length equals 16 residues. The CDR3 region has the DNA TGCGCCAGCAGCCCCGGAAGTCCTTGGAGTAGTCAGCCCCAGCATTTT. It translates to CASSPGSPWSSQPQHF.

V usage is TRBV18 and J usage is TRBJ2-3, with D maybe TRBD1 (5 bases). CDR1 KGHSH and CDR2 LQKENI come from the germline V gene. The CDR3 extends over 13 amino acids. The V gene lost 5 bases and the J gene lost 6 bases, with 12 bases spanning the gap. The CDR3 nucleotides read TGTGCCAGCTCATCCAGGGTCACCGATACGCAGTATTTT. It codes for CASSSRVTDTQYF.

V usage is TRBV7-8 and J usage is TRBJ1-5; D is unresolved. The germline gives CDR1 SGHVS, CDR2 FQNEAQ. CDR3 size: 14 residues. V dropped 1 base and J dropped 4 bases, with 8 bases sitting between them. The CDR3 region is CASSLVNGNQPQHF. The CDR3, as DNA: TGTGCCAGCAGCTTAGTTAATGGGAATCAGCCCCAGCATTTT.

Only one count was recorded for this clone. This chain links TRBV5-4 with TRBJ1-3; D remains unclear. Germline V CDR1 and CDR2: SGHNT, YYREEE (reference sequence). This CDR3 comprises 15 residues. With 1 base removed from V and 3 bases from J, the gap between germline ends came to 11 bases. The CDR3 loop reads CASSLIAGDGNTIYF. The CDR3 nucleotides are TGTGCCAGCAGCTTGATCGCCGGGGATGGAAACACCATATATTTT. The full variable domain, with the rest looked up from reference TRBV5-4 and TRBJ1-3, is ETGVTQSPTHLIKTRGQQVTLRCSSQSGHNTVSWYQQALGQGPQFIFQYYREEENGRGNFPPRFSGLQFPNYSSELNVNALELDDSALYLCASSLIAGDGNTIYFGEGSWLTVV.

The chain has TRBV6-6 and TRBJ1-5; weak D call: TRBD1 (5 bases). V lost 8 bases to trimming and J lost 3 bases, with 14 bases between them. Germline V gene data show CDR1 as MNHNY and CDR2 as SVGAGI (reference sequence). The CDR3 has 14 residues. The CDR3 loop is CASHGVGDNQPQHF. CDR3 sequence (DNA): TGTGCCAGCCACGGGGTAGGGGACAATCAGCCCCAGCATTTT.

V is TRBV9 and J is TRBJ2-2; D unresolved. V lost 0 bases and J 4 bases, leaving 13 bases between the germline ends. This CDR3 has 16 residues. Per the germline V gene, CDR1 is SGDLS and CDR2 is YYNGEE. The CDR3 here is CASSVGVISITGELFF. CDR3 coding DNA: TGTGCCAGCAGCGTAGGAGTCATATCCATCACCGGGGAGCTGTTTTTT.

V is TRBV20-1 and J is TRBJ2-3; D is unclear. The CDR3 extends over 10 amino acids. Germline V gene sequence: CDR1 DFQATT, CDR2 SNEGSKA (reference sequence). V was clipped by 6 bases and J by 4 bases, with 5 bases between them. The CDR3 sequence is CSAAADTQYF. The CDR3 region has the DNA TGCAGTGCGGCGGCAGATACGCAGTATTTT.

This clone was seen only a few times. J is TRBJ2-1 and V is TRBV9; possible D gene TRBD1, 7 bases. The V end was cut by 3 bases, the J end by 7 bases, with 14 bases between. This CDR3 region has 14 residues. The germline CDR1 and CDR2 sequences are SGDLS and YYNGEE. The CDR3 is CASSGPTGRNEQFF. CDR3 nucleotide sequence: TGTGCCAGCAGCGGCCCGACAGGGAGGAATGAGCAGTTCTTC.

As concerns this clone: One junction end does not reproduce the germline sequence, and a read error may be involved. The CDR3 sequence: CASSQEMGLTGPGYTF. The DNA of the CDR3 is TGCGCCAGCAGTCAAGAAATGGGCCTGACAGGTCCCGGCTACACCTTC. The V gene is TRBV4-1, the J gene TRBJ1-2; a possible D gene is TRBD1 (6 bases). CDR1 is MGHRA, CDR2 YSYEKL, per germline. This CDR3 has 16 residues.